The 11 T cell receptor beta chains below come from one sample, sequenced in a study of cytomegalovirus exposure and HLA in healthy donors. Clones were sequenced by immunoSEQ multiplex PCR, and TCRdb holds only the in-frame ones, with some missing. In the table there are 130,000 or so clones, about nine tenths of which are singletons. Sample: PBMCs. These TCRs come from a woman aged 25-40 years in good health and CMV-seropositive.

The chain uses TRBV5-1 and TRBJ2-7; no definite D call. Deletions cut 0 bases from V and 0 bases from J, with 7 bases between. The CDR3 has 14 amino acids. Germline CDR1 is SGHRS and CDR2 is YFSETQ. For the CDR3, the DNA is TGCGCCAGCAGCTTGGGGCCCCGCTCCTACGAGCAGTACTTC. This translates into CASSLGPRSYEQYF.

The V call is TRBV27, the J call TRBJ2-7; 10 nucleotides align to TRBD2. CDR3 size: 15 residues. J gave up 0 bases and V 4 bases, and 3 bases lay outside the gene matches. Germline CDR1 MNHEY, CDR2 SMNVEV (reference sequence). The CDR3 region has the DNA TGTGCCAGCAGTTCCGTAGCGGGAGGCTCCTACGAGCAGTACTTC. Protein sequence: CASSSVAGGSYEQYF.

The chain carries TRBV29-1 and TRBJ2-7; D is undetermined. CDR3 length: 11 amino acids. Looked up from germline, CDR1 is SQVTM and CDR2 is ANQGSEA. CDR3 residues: CSYRESYEQYF. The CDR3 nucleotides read TGCAGTTATAGAGAGTCCTACGAGCAGTACTTC.

Written as DNA, the CDR3 is TGCGCCAGCAGTGAGTCGTTGGGAGGAGGGACAGATACGCAGTATTTT. It encodes CASSESLGGGTDTQYF. V and J are TRBV10-1 and TRBJ2-3; weak D call: TRBD2 (6 bases). Trimming removed 0 bases from V and 3 bases from J, with 13 bases in between. The CDR3 extends over 16 amino acids. CDR1 is WNHNN, CDR2 SYGVQD, per germline (reference sequence).

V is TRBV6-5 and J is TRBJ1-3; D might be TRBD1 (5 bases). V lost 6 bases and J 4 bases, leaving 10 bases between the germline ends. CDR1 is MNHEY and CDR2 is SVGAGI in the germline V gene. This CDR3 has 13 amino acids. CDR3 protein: CASSRARGNTIYF. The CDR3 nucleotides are TGTGCCAGCAGCAGGGCCCGCGGAAACACCATATATTTT.

CDR3 nucleotides: TGTGCCAGCAGCCAAGGCACTAGGAGCATTCAGTACTTC. It yields the protein CASSQGTRSIQYF. The V gene is TRBV4-2, the J gene TRBJ2-4; D may be TRBD2 (5 bases). This CDR3 has 13 residues. The V and J ends lost 1 base and 9 bases respectively, with 10 bases between them. Germline lookup yields CDR1 LGHNA and CDR2 YNFKEQ.

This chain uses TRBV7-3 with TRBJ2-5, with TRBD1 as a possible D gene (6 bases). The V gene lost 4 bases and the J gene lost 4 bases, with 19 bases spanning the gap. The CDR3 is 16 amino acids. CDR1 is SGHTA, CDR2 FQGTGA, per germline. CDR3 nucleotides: TGTGCCAGCAGCTATGATGGCAGGGGTCGAGGAGAGACCCAGTACTTC. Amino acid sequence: CASSYDGRGRGETQYF.

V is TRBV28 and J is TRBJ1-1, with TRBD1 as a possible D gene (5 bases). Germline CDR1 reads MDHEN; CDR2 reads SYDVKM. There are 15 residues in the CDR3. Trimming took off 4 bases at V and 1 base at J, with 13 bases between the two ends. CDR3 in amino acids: CASSYRGHPNTEAFF. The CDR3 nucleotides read TGTGCCAGCAGTTACCGAGGACACCCGAACACTGAAGCTTTCTTT.

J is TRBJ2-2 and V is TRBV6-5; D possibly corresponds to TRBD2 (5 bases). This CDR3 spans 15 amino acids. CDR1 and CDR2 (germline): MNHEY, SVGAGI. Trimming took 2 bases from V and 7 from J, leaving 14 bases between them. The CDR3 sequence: CASSYLPNRGGELFF. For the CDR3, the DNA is TGTGCCAGCAGTTACCTACCGAACCGGGGCGGGGAGCTGTTTTTT.

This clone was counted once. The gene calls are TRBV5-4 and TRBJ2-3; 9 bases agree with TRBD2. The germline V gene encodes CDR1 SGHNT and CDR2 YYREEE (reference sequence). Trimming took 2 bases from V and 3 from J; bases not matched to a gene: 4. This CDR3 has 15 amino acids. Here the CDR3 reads CASSFSGGLTDTQYF. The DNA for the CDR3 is TGTGCCAGCAGCTTCAGCGGGGGGTTAACAGATACGCAGTATTTT.

CDR3 DNA: TGTGCCAGCAGATCCACAGAAACAGGGCCGTACCCGTACGAGCAGTACTTC. As protein: CASRSTETGPYPYEQYF. The chain is built from TRBV28 and TRBJ2-7; D possibly corresponds to TRBD1 (6 bases). Germline CDR1 reads MDHEN; CDR2 reads SYDVKM. Trimming took 6 bases from V and 4 from J, leaving 25 bases between them. CDR3 length equals 17 residues.